This T cell receptor beta chain was recorded in a study of T-cell reconstitution after alpha-beta-depleted transplantation in children. Points from the study as a whole: Expanded graft clones, several hundred of them, were reportedly the source of alpha-beta T cells about two months after transplant. At one year after transplant, newly produced T cells mostly accounted for T-cell counts and diversity. Surviving recipient T cells and thymic progenitors produced the high day-60 TCRbeta diversity seen in some patients.

This clonotype has only a few counts. Its antigen is not known. Unique molecular identifiers were built into the TCRbeta library. TCRdb re-derived calls from the PCR reads in MiXCR, one entry per CDR3 protein. The sample includes 500,000 to 750,000 distinct CDR3 sequences, 10% to 15% of them seen just once. With V trimmed by 3 bases and J by 5 bases, 5 bases remained unmatched. The CDR3 totals 16 residues. In germline, CDR1 is SGDLS, CDR2 YYNGEE. The chain employs TRBV9 and TRBJ2-2, with TRBD1 matching 12 bases. This TCR was recovered from a male patient between 10 and 17 years old who had a stem cell transplant for acute myeloid leukemia, so the T cells may come from the graft donor. The sample in question was PBMCs, mostly from graft donor cells, obtained 360 days after TCRalphabeta/CD19-depleted stem cell transplant. The chain's CDR3 is CASSAPGQGATGELFF. The CDR3 coding sequence is TGTGCCAGCAGCGCACCGGGACAGGGGGCAACCGGGGAGCTGTTTTTT. The full variable domain, in which reference TRBV9 and TRBJ2-2 provide the parts outside the CDR3, is DSGVTQTPKHLITATGQRVTLRCSPRSGDLSVYWYQQSLDQGLQFLIQYYNGEERAKGNILERFSAQQFPDLHSELNLSSLELGDSALYFCASSAPGQGATGELFFGEGSRLTVL.